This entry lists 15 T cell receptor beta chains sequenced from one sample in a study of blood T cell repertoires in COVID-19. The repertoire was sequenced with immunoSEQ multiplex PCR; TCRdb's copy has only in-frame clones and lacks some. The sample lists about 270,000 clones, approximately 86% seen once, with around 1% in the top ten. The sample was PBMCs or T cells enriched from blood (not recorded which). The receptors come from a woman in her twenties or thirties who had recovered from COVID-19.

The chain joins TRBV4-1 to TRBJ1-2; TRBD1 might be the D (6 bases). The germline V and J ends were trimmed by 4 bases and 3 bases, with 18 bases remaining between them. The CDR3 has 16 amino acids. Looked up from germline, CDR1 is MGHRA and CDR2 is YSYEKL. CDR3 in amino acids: CASSRIIDRIDYGYTF. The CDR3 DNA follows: TGCGCCAGCAGCCGTATTATCGACAGGATTGACTATGGCTACACCTTC.

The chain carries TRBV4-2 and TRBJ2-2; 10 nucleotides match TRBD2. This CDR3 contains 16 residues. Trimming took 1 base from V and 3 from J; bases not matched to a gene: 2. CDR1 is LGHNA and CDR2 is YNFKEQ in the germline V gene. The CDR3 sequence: CASSQVAGGYTGELFF. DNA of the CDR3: TGTGCCAGCAGCCAAGTAGCGGGAGGCTACACCGGGGAGCTGTTTTTT.

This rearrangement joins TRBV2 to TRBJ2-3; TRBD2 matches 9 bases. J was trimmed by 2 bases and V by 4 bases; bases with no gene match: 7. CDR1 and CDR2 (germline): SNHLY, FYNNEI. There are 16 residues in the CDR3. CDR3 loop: CASSVTPSGITDTQYF. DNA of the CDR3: TGTGCCAGCAGTGTTACCCCTAGCGGGATCACAGATACGCAGTATTTT.

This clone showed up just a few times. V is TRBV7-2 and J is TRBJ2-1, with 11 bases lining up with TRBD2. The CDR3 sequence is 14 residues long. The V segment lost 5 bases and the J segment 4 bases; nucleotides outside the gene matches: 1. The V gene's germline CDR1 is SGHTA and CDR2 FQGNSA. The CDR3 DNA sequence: TGTGCCAGCAGCGGGACTAGCGGTTACAATGAGCAGTTCTTC. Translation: CASSGTSGYNEQFF.

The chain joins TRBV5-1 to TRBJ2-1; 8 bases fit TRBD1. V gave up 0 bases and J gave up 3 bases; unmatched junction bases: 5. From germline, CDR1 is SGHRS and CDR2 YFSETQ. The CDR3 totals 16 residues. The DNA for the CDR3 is TGCGCCAGCAGCTTGGGACAGGGGAGGTACTACAATGAGCAGTTCTTC. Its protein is CASSLGQGRYYNEQFF.

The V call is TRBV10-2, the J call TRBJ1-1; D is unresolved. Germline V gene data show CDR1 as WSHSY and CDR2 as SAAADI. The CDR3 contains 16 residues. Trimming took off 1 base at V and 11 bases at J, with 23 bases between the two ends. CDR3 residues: CASSEFRLARDRAAFF. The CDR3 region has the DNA TGCGCCAGCAGTGAGTTCCGACTAGCCAGAGATCGAGCGGCTTTCTTT.

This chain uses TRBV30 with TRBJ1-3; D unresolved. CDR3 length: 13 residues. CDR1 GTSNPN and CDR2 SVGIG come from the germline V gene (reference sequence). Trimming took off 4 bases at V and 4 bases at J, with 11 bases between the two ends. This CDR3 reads CAWMNLGGNTIYF. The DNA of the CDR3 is TGTGCCTGGATGAACCTGGGCGGAAACACCATATATTTT.

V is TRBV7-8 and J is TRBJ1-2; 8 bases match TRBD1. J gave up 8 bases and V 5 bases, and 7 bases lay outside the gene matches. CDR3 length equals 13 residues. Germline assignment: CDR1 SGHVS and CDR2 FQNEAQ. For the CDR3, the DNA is TGTGCCAGCAGCATGCGGACAGGGCAGGGCTACACCTTC. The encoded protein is CASSMRTGQGYTF. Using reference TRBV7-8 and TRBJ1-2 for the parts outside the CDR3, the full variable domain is GAGVSQSPRYKVAKRGQDVALRCDPISGHVSLFWYQQALGQGPEFLTYFQNEAQLDKSGLPSDRFFAERPEGSVSTLKIQRTQQEDSAVYLCASSMRTGQGYTFGSGTRLTVV.

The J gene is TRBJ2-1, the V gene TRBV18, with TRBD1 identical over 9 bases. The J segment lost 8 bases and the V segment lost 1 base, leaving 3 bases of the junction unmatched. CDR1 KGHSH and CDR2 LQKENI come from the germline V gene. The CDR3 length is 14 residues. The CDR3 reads CASSPRDRVDEQFF. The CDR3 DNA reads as TGTGCCAGCTCACCACGGGACAGGGTCGATGAGCAGTTCTTC.

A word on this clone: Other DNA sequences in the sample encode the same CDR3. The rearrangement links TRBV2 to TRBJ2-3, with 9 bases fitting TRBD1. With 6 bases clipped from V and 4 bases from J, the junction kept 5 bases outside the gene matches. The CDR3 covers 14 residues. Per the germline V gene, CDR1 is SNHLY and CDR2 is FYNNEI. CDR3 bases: TGTGCCAGCAGGGACAGGGGATCAGCAGATACGCAGTATTTT. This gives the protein CASRDRGSADTQYF.

Here the CDR3 DNA reads TGTGCCAGCAGCCACGGGACAGCCCGTAGCGGGGAGCTGTTTTTT. Translated, it gives CASSHGTARSGELFF. The chain uses TRBV5-8 and TRBJ2-2; 7 nucleotides agree with TRBD1. J lost 7 bases, V lost 4 bases, and 10 bases had no gene match. Germline V gene sequence: CDR1 SGHTS, CDR2 YDEGEE. The CDR3 runs 15 residues. Supplemented by reference TRBV5-8 and TRBJ2-2, the full variable domain reads EAGVTQSPTHLIKTRGQQATLRCSPISGHTSVYWYQQALGLGLQFLLWYDEGEERNRGNFPPRFSGRQFPNYSSELNVNALELEDSALYLCASSHGTARSGELFFGEGSRLTVL.

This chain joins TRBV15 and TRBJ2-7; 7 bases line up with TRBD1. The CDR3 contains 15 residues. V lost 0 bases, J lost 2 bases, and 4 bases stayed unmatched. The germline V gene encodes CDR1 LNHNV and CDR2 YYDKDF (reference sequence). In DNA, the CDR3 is TGTGCCACCAGCAGAGATCGGGACAGAGCCTACGAGCAGTACTTC. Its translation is CATSRDRDRAYEQYF. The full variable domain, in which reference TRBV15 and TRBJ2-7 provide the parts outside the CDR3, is DAMVIQNPRYQVTQFGKPVTLSCSQTLNHNVMYWYQQKSSQAPKLLFHYYDKDFNNEADTPDNFQSRRPNTSFCFLDIRSPGLGDTAMYLCATSRDRDRAYEQYFGPGTRLTVT.

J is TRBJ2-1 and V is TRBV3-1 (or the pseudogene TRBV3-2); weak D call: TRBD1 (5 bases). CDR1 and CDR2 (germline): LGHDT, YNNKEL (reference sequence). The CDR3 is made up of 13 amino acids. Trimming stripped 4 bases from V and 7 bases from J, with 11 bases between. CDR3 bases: TGTGCCAGCAGCCCCCGGGCAGGGAATGAGCAGTTCTTC. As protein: CASSPRAGNEQFF.

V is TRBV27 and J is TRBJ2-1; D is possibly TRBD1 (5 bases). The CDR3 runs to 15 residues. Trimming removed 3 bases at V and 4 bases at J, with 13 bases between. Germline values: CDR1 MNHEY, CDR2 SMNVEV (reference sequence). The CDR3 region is CASSLSAGFYNEQFF. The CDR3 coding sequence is TGTGCCAGCAGTTTGTCGGCAGGGTTTTACAATGAGCAGTTCTTC.

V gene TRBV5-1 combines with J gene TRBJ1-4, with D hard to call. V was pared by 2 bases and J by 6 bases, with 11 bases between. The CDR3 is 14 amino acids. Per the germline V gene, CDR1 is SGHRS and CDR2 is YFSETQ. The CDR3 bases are TGCGCCAGCAGCTTCCGCGACACCGATGAAAAACTGTTTTTT. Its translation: CASSFRDTDEKLFF.